The T cell receptor (beta chain) described here comes from a study of Graves' ophthalmopathy and Graves' hyperthyroidism (dated by TCRdb to 2017 to 2018). Study-wide context: Peripheral blood was collected at initial diagnosis, prior to any treatment. The study used signatures of the TCR beta repertoire to tell Graves' ophthalmopathy apart from Graves' hyperthyroidism and to predict which patients would progress to ophthalmopathy. In total, over 130 blood samples were TCR-sequenced: fewer than 50 ophthalmopathy, some 75 hyperthyroidism and some 17 hyperthyroidism-to-ophthalmopathy patients. To explore V-J signatures that separate ophthalmopathy from hyperthyroidism, a discovery set of about a hundred patients was enrolled, consisting of 40 to 45 with ophthalmopathy and about 60 with stable hyperthyroidism. For independent validation, a separate cohort was made up of roughly 19 hyperthyroidism patients plus 17 patients who later progressed from hyperthyroidism to ophthalmopathy. T-cell repertoires of thyroid tissue and blood were compared in over five hyperthyroidism patients. Once sampling was done, hyperthyroidism patients were given methimazole at a starting dose of 30 mg daily, while ophthalmopathy patients were given high-dose intravenous methylprednisolone.

For repertoire sequencing, TCR beta CDR3 regions were amplified from RNA transcripts. A first-round RT-PCR used HTBI primers with the Qiagen OneStep RT-PCR kit, followed by a second-round multiplex PCR, size selection and purification. Libraries were sequenced on an Illumina HiSeq2000 using paired-end 100 bp reads. Concerning the study's data processing: Reads were processed with SOAPnuke, discarding reads with adapters, uncalled bases, mean Phred below 15, or no exact constant-primer or identifier match. High-quality paired reads were merged with COPE v1.2.5. Each unique nucleotide sequence was defined as a clonotype, and clonotypes were aligned to IMGT TRB V, D and J references with MiTCR v1.1. Analysis was restricted to V-J combinations with a frequency above 0.0001, which covered over 98% of repertoires. A TCR clonal expansion and chaos score per V-J combination was defined as the ratio of F50 clonal expansion to chaos observed in the TCRdist matrix. Welch's t-statistics and random forest were used to reduce the features to some 13 V-J combinations, which were then used as input to a naive Bayes classifier. The Morisita-Horn index was used to measure how similar the thyroid and blood repertoires were. In TCRdb, the public reads were trimmed at Q25 with fastp and aligned with MiXCR, with productive beta chains retained. Each CDR3 protein appears once, grouped with its most common genes and DNA. These V and J calls are TCRdb output, not the study's own analysis. The sample has a few hundred thousand distinct CDR3 sequences on record, roughly 16% of them singletons. Of the sample, 10% to 15% falls within the top ten clones.

Ophthalmopathy patients had moderately to severely active disease, Clinical Activity Score of at least 3, NOSPECS grade of at least 4, and disease duration under 3 months. Patients with other autoimmune diseases, uncontrolled infections, pregnancy or lactation were excluded from the study. Clinical symptoms, serum thyroxine, TRAb, thyroid ultrasound and orbital computed tomography were used for diagnosis. Ficoll-Paque density gradient centrifugation was used to isolate PBMCs from around 10 ml of fresh peripheral blood. Total RNA was extracted using Trizol reagent, and RNA quality was checked on an Agilent 2100 Bioanalyzer. In this sample, this clonotype turned up many times. Its specific antigen is unknown. One end of the junction is discordant with germline, which a read error may explain. The research as a whole found: In validation, the model predicted ophthalmopathy progression with more than 55% sensitivity and around 72% specificity; about a dozen predicted patients were CT-confirmed with GO in a median of around 6.5 months. The 13-signature model separated ophthalmopathy from stable hyperthyroidism with approximately 90% sensitivity and approximately 83% specificity in cross-validation, and 80%/75% in the test set. No statistical method was used to predetermine the sample size, and group allocation was not hidden from the investigators. Most expanded thyroid clonotypes with frequency above 0.001 were also detected in blood, suggesting blood repertoires may reflect the thyroid immune response.

CDR1 and CDR2 are read off the germline V gene (reference sequence) as DFQATT and SNEGSKA. The CDR3, from cysteine to phenylalanine, totals 14 residues. Of all the DNA, just the CDR3 is kept, 42 bases in frame from base 1. This receptor chain uses TRBV20-1 and TRBJ2-7; 10 nucleotides in the junction match TRBD2. The sample taken for sequencing was peripheral blood. This receptor was identified in an adult man with Graves' ophthalmopathy. In nucleotides, the sequence is TGCAGTGCCACCCGTTCTAGCGGGAGACACGAGCTGTACTTC. It translates as CSATRSSGRHELYF.